This paragraph covers one T cell receptor (beta chain) sequence. These data originate in a study of shared clonotypes between healthy human individuals. TCRdb's copy holds only in-frame clones and misses some; the assay was immunoSEQ multiplex PCR. The sample consists of some 2,500,000 clones, 80% to 95% of them appearing once. V lost 4 bases to trimming and J lost 5 bases, with 21 bases between them. The CDR3 spans 16 residues. CDR1 is SGHDT and CDR2 is YYEEEE in the germline V gene. The specimen was naive CD4+ T cells from PBMCs. This sample's subset: CD45RA+ positively selected. This rearrangement joins TRBV5-6 to TRBJ2-5; TRBD1 might be the D (6 bases). This sequence was found in a young man in good health. Some clones in this sample may be carry-over from other donors' samples. CDR3 residues: CASSERLYRAKETQYF. DNA for the CDR3: TGTGCCAGCAGCGAAAGACTGTACAGGGCGAAGGAGACCCAGTACTTC.